Included here is one TCR beta chain sequence, with context. This same CDR3 is encoded by further DNA sequences in the sample. Per the authors' pipeline: Using reference gene primer amplification, nucleated cell counts were estimated. Some clones are missing from TCRdb's copy, which holds only in-frame ones; the method was immunoSEQ multiplex PCR. V and J calls and clone size are given by that table; D and trimming were obtained from the DNA. The table lists a few hundred thousand clones, over 60% of them singletons, with under 8.5% in the top ten. The data were taken from a study of blood T cell repertoires in COVID-19. About the research overall: Spain, Italy and the United States supplied samples that represented acute and convalescent COVID-19. The cDNA or gDNA used as material had been derived from T cells, B-cell-depleted T cells, or PBMCs.

The CDR3 covers 12 residues. Looked up from germline, CDR1 is GTSNPN and CDR2 is SVGIG (reference sequence). Trimming took 1 base from V and 8 from J, leaving 6 bases between them. The clonotype originates from an older woman with acute or convalescent COVID-19. The V gene is TRBV30, the J gene TRBJ1-6, with a tentative D call TRBD1 (5 bases). Specimen: peripheral blood. The CDR3 DNA is TGTGCCTGGAGTGGACAGTATTCACCCCTCCACTTT. It codes for CAWSGQYSPLHF.